The TCR beta chain under discussion was sequenced for a study of T cells after yellow fever vaccination. Whole-study findings and limits: Highly abundant clonotypes carried over from the bulk population could end up in FACS-sorted repertoires as contaminants. Reappearance after the booster was seen for most primary-vaccination clones, at about 95% CD4 and around 88% CD8.

This clonotype was detected only a few times. The target antigen is unknown. Germline lookup yields CDR1 SGDLS and CDR2 YYNGEE. The ends were cut back, 4 bases at V and 1 base at J, with 14 bases in the middle. There are 16 residues in the CDR3. In making TCR cDNA, 5'RACE template switching added a universal primer site and UMIs to it. Using its own MiXCR run on the 5' RACE reads, TCRdb lists one record per CDR3 protein. This table has roughly 330,000 distinct CDR3 sequences, 3.5% to 4.5% appearing once. The J gene is TRBJ2-2, the V gene TRBV9; either TRBD1 or TRBD2 may fit D (6 bases each). This TCR was sampled from a young man who received the YFV17D yellow fever vaccine. The sequences come from PBMCs, collected 5 days after the yellow fever booster vaccination. The DNA for the CDR3 is TGTGCCAGCAGCAAAGAGGGGGGAGGGAACACCGGGGAGCTGTTTTTT. This translates into CASSKEGGGNTGELFF.